The rows below give T cell receptor beta chains drawn from one sample of a study of T cell responses to AZD1222 COVID-19 vaccine. The assay was immunoSEQ multiplex PCR, and TCRdb's table has in-frame clones only and misses some. This sample carries just under 90,000 clones, approximately 88% of them seen once, and the ten largest clones take around 5.8%. The material was peripheral blood, obtained on day 0 of AZD1222 vaccination. The source is an adult in good health. Each CDR3 is given with its conserved first and last residue. D genes are given only for firm matches. Size is stated for part of the rows, as once, few or many counts, or as a class when the clone is expanded.

v_call: TRBV6-1
clone_size: once
d_call: -
j_call: TRBJ2-3
cdr3_nt: TGTGCCAGCAGTGAAAAGGATGGAGGCACAGATACGCAGTATTTT
cdr3_aa: CASSEKDGGTDTQYF

v_call: TRBV12-5
clone_size: -
d_call: -
j_call: TRBJ2-2
cdr3_nt: TGTGCTAGTGGGCTGGGGGCCACCGGGGAGCTGTTTTTT
cdr3_aa: CASGLGATGELFF

v_call: TRBV12-3/TRBV12-4
clone_size: -
d_call: -
j_call: TRBJ1-1
cdr3_nt: TGTGCCAGCAGCGCGGACCCTACTCGGCGGGCTTTCTTT
cdr3_aa: CASSADPTRRAFF

v_call: TRBV5-1
clone_size: -
d_call: -
j_call: TRBJ1-5
cdr3_nt: TGCGCCAGCAGCTTAGGGGAAAGGAATCAGCCCCAGCATTTT
cdr3_aa: CASSLGERNQPQHF

v_call: TRBV24-1
clone_size: few
d_call: -
j_call: TRBJ2-2
cdr3_nt: TGTGCCACCAGGGACAAGAACACCGGGGAGCTGTTTTTT
cdr3_aa: CATRDKNTGELFF

v_call: TRBV18
clone_size: -
d_call: -
j_call: TRBJ2-3
cdr3_nt: TGTGCCAGCTCACCAAGTTGGCAGGGAACAGATACGCAGTATTTT
cdr3_aa: CASSPSWQGTDTQYF

v_call: TRBV18
clone_size: few
d_call: -
j_call: TRBJ1-2
cdr3_nt: TGTGCCAGCTCATTCGACAGAAGCCATGGCTACACCTTC
cdr3_aa: CASSFDRSHGYTF

v_call: TRBV6-4
clone_size: -
d_call: -
j_call: TRBJ1-3
cdr3_nt: TGTGCCAGCAGCCCCCGGGGAGAACACTCTGGAAACACCATATATTTT
cdr3_aa: CASSPRGEHSGNTIYF

v_call: TRBV28
clone_size: -
d_call: TRBD2
j_call: TRBJ2-5
cdr3_nt: TGTGCCAGCAGGGGAGGACTAGATCAAGAGACCCAGTACTTC
cdr3_aa: CASRGGLDQETQYF

v_call: TRBV28
clone_size: -
d_call: TRBD1
j_call: TRBJ1-1
cdr3_nt: TGTGCCAGCAGTTTACAGGGGGCTATTGAAGCTTTCTTT
cdr3_aa: CASSLQGAIEAFF

v_call: TRBV24-1
clone_size: -
d_call: -
j_call: TRBJ1-5
cdr3_nt: TGTGCCACCAGTGCTTCCAGCGATCAGCCCCAGCATTTT
cdr3_aa: CATSASSDQPQHF

v_call: TRBV19
clone_size: few
d_call: -
j_call: TRBJ1-5
cdr3_nt: TGTGCCAGTACGACAGCGGGAATAAAGGGCAATCAGCCCCAGCATTTT
cdr3_aa: CASTTAGIKGNQPQHF

v_call: TRBV2
clone_size: -
d_call: -
j_call: TRBJ2-3
cdr3_nt: TGTGCCAGCAGTGAACAAGGGGCTGATACGCAGTATTTT
cdr3_aa: CASSEQGADTQYF

v_call: TRBV27
clone_size: -
d_call: TRBD1
j_call: TRBJ1-2
cdr3_nt: TGTGCCAGCAGTATGTTCCAGGGGGATGGCTACACCTTC
cdr3_aa: CASSMFQGDGYTF

v_call: TRBV11-2
clone_size: -
d_call: -
j_call: TRBJ2-3
cdr3_nt: TGTGCCAGCAGCATTCAGGGATTCACAGATACGCAGTATTTT
cdr3_aa: CASSIQGFTDTQYF

v_call: TRBV28
clone_size: -
d_call: -
j_call: TRBJ2-1
cdr3_nt: TGTGCCAGCAGTTCATCTAGCTACGGTGATGAGCAGTTCTTC
cdr3_aa: CASSSSSYGDEQFF

v_call: TRBV28
clone_size: few
d_call: -
j_call: TRBJ1-6
cdr3_nt: TGTGCCAGCAGTTCCCAAACAGGGTGGTCTTTTAATTCACCCCTCCACTTT
cdr3_aa: CASSSQTGWSFNSPLHF

v_call: TRBV18
clone_size: -
d_call: TRBD1
j_call: TRBJ1-1
cdr3_nt: TGTGCCAGCTCGCCAACAAACAGGGGAGGCGGTGAAGCTTTCTTT
cdr3_aa: CASSPTNRGGGEAFF

v_call: TRBV15
clone_size: -
d_call: TRBD1
j_call: TRBJ1-1
cdr3_nt: TGTGCCACCAGCAGTCTCGGGACAGATGAAGCTTTCTTT
cdr3_aa: CATSSLGTDEAFF

v_call: TRBV7-3
clone_size: -
d_call: TRBD1
j_call: TRBJ2-2
cdr3_nt: TGTGCCAGCAAAGCCGGGACAGGGGGCACCGGGGAGCTGTTTTTT
cdr3_aa: CASKAGTGGTGELFF

v_call: TRBV20-1
clone_size: -
d_call: -
j_call: TRBJ2-7
cdr3_nt: TGCAGTGCTAGTCTAAGGGCACTTTCTGGCGAGCAGTACTTC
cdr3_aa: CSASLRALSGEQYF

v_call: TRBV2
clone_size: -
d_call: -
j_call: TRBJ1-6
cdr3_nt: TGTGCCAGCAGTCGGACAGCGGGGTCACCCCTCCACTTT
cdr3_aa: CASSRTAGSPLHF

v_call: TRBV9
clone_size: -
d_call: -
j_call: TRBJ2-5
cdr3_nt: TGTGCCAGCAGTAGCTCCGGGACTTATCAAGAGACCCAGTACTTC
cdr3_aa: CASSSSGTYQETQYF

v_call: TRBV28
clone_size: -
d_call: -
j_call: TRBJ1-5
cdr3_nt: TGTGCCAGCAGTTTGTTGGGATGGGACCTGAGTGGCAATCAGCCCCAGCATTTT
cdr3_aa: CASSLLGWDLSGNQPQHF